This T cell receptor beta chain was profiled in a study of T cells after yellow fever vaccination. Study results and limitations: Post-booster reappearance was seen for most primary-vaccination clones (roughly 96% CD4, around 89% CD8).

This clonotype has only a few counts. Its antigen is not identified. Deletions cut 0 bases from V and 5 bases from J, with 16 bases between. The CDR3 sequence is 15 residues long. Germline assignment: CDR1 DFQATT and CDR2 SNEGSKA (reference sequence). TCRdb ran MiXCR on the 5' RACE reads and lists one entry per CDR3 protein. The sample has 200,000 to 300,000 distinct CDR3 sequences; approximately 13% are singletons. The clonotype originates from a young man who received the YFV17D yellow fever vaccine. The material was CD4+ T cells sorted from PBMCs, obtained 45 days after the yellow fever booster vaccination. The chain couples TRBV20-1 to TRBJ2-5, with D perhaps matching TRBD2 (5 bases). CDR3: CSARDSEGVRETQYF. The CDR3 DNA sequence: TGCAGTGCTAGAGATTCCGAGGGAGTTCGGGAGACCCAGTACTTC.